The clone carrying this TCR beta chain was recorded once. The data derive from a study of OX40 agonist ivuxolimab in advanced cancers. Profiling relied on immunoSEQ multiplex PCR, and the TCRdb table lists in-frame clones only, not all of them. The data hold about 100,000 clones, with approximately 89% observed a single time. The CDR3 spans 13 residues. Per germline, CDR1 KGHSH and CDR2 LQKENI. The germline V and J ends were trimmed by 2 bases and 4 bases, with 8 bases remaining between them. The J gene is TRBJ2-5, the V gene TRBV18; no clear D. The sequenced sample was CD4+ or CD8+ T cells sorted from blood, obtained in a trial of the OX40 agonist ivuxolimab. The receptor's source is an adult with an advanced solid tumor such as melanoma, head and neck, liver or kidney cancer. The CDR3 reads CASSPGVLETQYF. The CDR3 nucleotides are TGTGCCAGCTCACCAGGAGTTTTAGAGACCCAGTACTTC. The full variable domain, with the rest looked up from reference TRBV18 and TRBJ2-5, is NAGVMQNPRHLVRRRGQEARLRCSPMKGHSHVYWYRQLPEEGLKFMVYLQKENIIDESGMPKERFSAEFPKEGPSILRIQQVVRGDSAAYFCASSPGVLETQYFGPGTRLLVL.